This TCR beta chain was recovered during a study of T cell responses to AZD1222 COVID-19 vaccine. Findings of the study overall: Along spike, vaccine-associated CD4 TCRs were found throughout, with dominance at 160-218 and 743-854. Receipt of two AZD1222 doses was followed by a rise in Spike-specific TCR breadth and depth. Of the AZD1222 recipients, only six were seropositive at baseline.

V trimming: 6 bases; J trimming: 2 bases; junction bases outside the gene matches: 6. This CDR3 spans 14 amino acids. The germline V gene encodes CDR1 LGHDT and CDR2 YNNKEL (reference sequence). Remarks on this clone: The target antigen is unknown.

Assay used: immunoSEQ multiplex PCR; TCRdb lists only in-frame clones, some missing. The sample comprises roughly 140,000 clones, about 90% of which are singletons, and around 5.5% rests with the top ten. The specimen was peripheral blood, collected on day 0 of AZD1222 vaccination. The clonotype was recovered from an adult in good health. This chain uses TRBV3-1 (or the pseudogene TRBV3-2) with TRBJ1-2, with 7 bases aligning to TRBD1. This chain's CDR3 is CASRASGGNYGYTF. CDR3 coding DNA: TGTGCCAGCAGAGCCTCAGGGGGAAACTATGGCTACACCTTC.